This T cell receptor beta chain is drawn from a study of Ad26.COV2.S vaccination and SARS-CoV-2 variants. For the study at large: The study gave Ad26.COV2.S intramuscularly, once or twice 56 days apart. Study results and limitations: Vaccinees reportedly had broad spike-specific CD8+ and CD4+ T cell responses.

Generated by immunoSEQ multiplex PCR, the TCRdb table keeps only in-frame clones and is missing some. Of some 390,000 clones listed, 70% to 90% are singletons. Treatment of the sample: over 15 received Ad26.COV2.S at low or high dose, single or two shots; several received placebo; per-sample allocation not given. Sample collection was performed on day 63 after the first vaccine or placebo injection. Remarks on this clone: What it binds is not known.

Sample: peripheral blood, taken in a trial of Ad26.COV2.S vaccine versus placebo. This receptor was taken from a person between 18 and 59 years old who received the Ad26.COV2.S COVID-19 vaccine or a placebo.

The chain's CDR3 is CATSRGTGTGAYEQYF. CDR3 sequence (DNA): TGTGCCACCAGCAGAGGAACCGGGACAGGGGCGTACGAGCAGTACTTC. This chain joins TRBV15 and TRBJ2-7; 10 bases are shared with TRBD1. Trimming took 1 base from V and 4 from J; bases not matched to a gene: 7. CDR1 and CDR2 from the germline V gene are LNHNV and YYDKDF (reference sequence). This CDR3 has 16 amino acids.